The 25 T cell receptor beta chains below were found in one sample sequenced in a study of PD-L1 blockade in urothelial cancer. Regarding time point: peripheral blood 6 weeks after treatment start. Assay: immunoSEQ multiplex PCR; the TCRdb copy retains only in-frame clones and omits some. The data hold about 22,000 clones, with around 90% observed a single time. The specimen was PBMCs, collected around atezolizumab (anti-PD-L1) treatment. All receptors derive from an older woman with urothelial cancer.

V gene TRBV18 combines with J gene TRBJ2-1, with no clear D. Germline V CDR1 and CDR2: KGHSH, LQKENI. This CDR3 spans 14 amino acids. Trimming took off 4 bases at V and 4 bases at J, with 11 bases between the two ends. CDR3 sequence: CASSQSQVYNEQFF. The CDR3 region has the DNA TGTGCCAGCTCACAATCCCAGGTGTACAATGAGCAGTTCTTC. Combining the CDR3 with reference TRBV18 and TRBJ2-1 gives the whole variable domain NAGVMQNPRHLVRRRGQEARLRCSPMKGHSHVYWYRQLPEEGLKFMVYLQKENIIDESGMPKERFSAEFPKEGPSILRIQQVVRGDSAAYFCASSQSQVYNEQFFGPGTRLTVL.

CDR3 in amino acids: CASSPLGQGDEKLFF. The DNA of the CDR3 is TGCGCCAGCAGCCCCCTGGGACAGGGGGATGAAAAACTGTTTTTT. The genes are TRBV4-1 and TRBJ1-4; TRBD1 agrees at 11 bases. Germline V gene data show CDR1 as MGHRA and CDR2 as YSYEKL. This CDR3 is 15 amino acids long. The V gene end was trimmed by 4 bases and the J gene end by 6 bases; junction bases not matched to a gene: 4.

The chain links TRBV19 to TRBJ1-5, with D possibly TRBD1 on 5 matching bases. The V end was cut by 4 bases, the J end by 0 bases, with 13 bases between. The length of the CDR3 is 16 residues. Germline CDR1 and CDR2: LNHDA and SQIVND (reference sequence). The CDR3 DNA reads TGTGCCAGTAGTACCAATGGGGGGGTTAGCAATCAGCCCCAGCATTTT. It yields the protein CASSTNGGVSNQPQHF.

This clone was counted a single time. The V call is TRBV19, the J call TRBJ2-1; 7 bases fit TRBD1. Germline CDR1 reads LNHDA; CDR2 reads SQIVND (reference sequence). The CDR3 extends over 15 amino acids. V lost 5 bases, J lost 4 bases, and 8 bases stayed unmatched. The CDR3 bases are TGTGCCAGTAGTCGAGACAGGGCCCTGTACAATGAGCAGTTCTTC. Protein: CASSRDRALYNEQFF. Variable domain in full (rest from reference TRBV19 and TRBJ2-1): DGGITQSPKYLFRKEGQNVTLSCEQNLNHDAMYWYRQDPGQGLRLIYYSQIVNDFQKGDIAEGYSVSREKKESFPLTVTSAQKNPTAFYLCASSRDRALYNEQFFGPGTRLTVL.

In its sample, this clone was seen a few times. The chain has TRBV6-6 and TRBJ2-7; D remains ambiguous. Germline CDR1 reads MNHNY; CDR2 reads SVGAGI (reference sequence). Deletions cut 0 bases from V and 4 bases from J, with 13 bases between. The CDR3 spans 15 residues. Here the CDR3 reads CASSYSAFRGYEQYF. CDR3 in DNA: TGTGCCAGCAGTTACTCGGCCTTTCGAGGATACGAGCAGTACTTC.

The chain couples TRBV9 to TRBJ2-1; D not certain. The V gene's germline CDR1 is SGDLS and CDR2 YYNGEE. The CDR3 runs 13 residues. The V and J ends lost 0 bases and 5 bases respectively, with 6 bases between them. For the CDR3, the DNA is TGTGCCAGCAGCGTAGTTGCGGACAATGAGCAGTTCTTC. Translated: CASSVVADNEQFF.

The genes are TRBV7-9 and TRBJ2-7, with 7 bases fitting TRBD1. CDR3 length: 15 residues. V lost 5 bases to trimming and J lost 2 bases; unmatched junction nucleotides: 9. Germline lookup yields CDR1 SEHNR and CDR2 FQNEAQ (reference sequence). CDR3 DNA sequence: TGTGCCAGCAGCCTACCATTAGACAGGGCCTACGAGCAGTACTTC. As protein: CASSLPLDRAYEQYF.

DNA for the CDR3: TGTGCCAGCAGTGTGACAGGGGCTAGGGAAGAGACCCAGTACTTC. Its protein is CASSVTGAREETQYF. The chain links TRBV6-1 to TRBJ2-5; 8 nucleotides match TRBD1. The CDR3 has 15 residues. CDR1 and CDR2 from the germline V gene are MNHNS and SASEGT. The V gene end was trimmed by 4 bases and the J gene end by 3 bases; junction bases not matched to a gene: 7.

The J gene is TRBJ2-1, the V gene TRBV7-2; TRBD1 matches at 9 bases. V lost 4 bases, J lost 0 bases, and 13 bases stayed unmatched. The CDR3 has 19 amino acids. CDR1 and CDR2 (germline): SGHTA, FQGNSA. The CDR3 loop is CASSSIPGQGRSSYNEQFF. In nucleotides, the CDR3 is TGTGCCAGCAGCTCGATACCGGGACAGGGCCGAAGCTCCTACAATGAGCAGTTCTTC.

This clone was counted between two and nine times. V is TRBV27 and J is TRBJ1-1, with D perhaps TRBD1 (5 bases). Germline assignment: CDR1 MNHEY and CDR2 SMNVEV (reference sequence). V lost 5 bases, J lost 5 bases, and 18 bases lay in between. CDR3 length equals 15 residues. Written as DNA, the CDR3 is TGTGCCAGCAGTCCATTCACTCCCGGGGGGACTGAAGCTTTCTTT. It codes for CASSPFTPGGTEAFF.

The CDR3: CASSFRGYGYTF. The CDR3, as DNA: TGTGCCAGCAGTTTCAGGGGTTATGGCTACACCTTC. The chain has TRBV28 and TRBJ1-2; D is possibly TRBD1 (6 bases). Germline CDR1 and CDR2: MDHEN and SYDVKM. V gave up 3 bases and J gave up 5 bases, with 7 bases separating them. The CDR3 covers 12 residues.

V and J are TRBV5-4 and TRBJ2-1, with TRBD2 matching over 14 bases. Germline V gene sequence: CDR1 SGHNT, CDR2 YYREEE (reference sequence). Losses at the gene ends were 7 bases for V and 8 bases for J; bases not matched to a gene: 5. CDR3 length: 14 amino acids. CDR3 DNA sequence: TGTGCCAGCGCGACTAGCGGGAGGGTGGATGAGCAGTTCTTC. This encodes CASATSGRVDEQFF.

The chain recombines TRBV6-5 with TRBJ1-3; no clear D gene. Germline V gene sequence: CDR1 MNHEY, CDR2 SVGAGI. With 2 bases removed from V and 4 bases from J, the gap between germline ends came to 6 bases. The CDR3 is made up of 13 amino acids. CDR3 coding DNA: TGTGCCAGCAGTTACACAGAGGGAAACACCATATATTTT. Its translation is CASSYTEGNTIYF.

V is TRBV9 and J is TRBJ2-7; 8 positions agree with TRBD1. Trimming at V came to 0 bases and at J to 6 bases, leaving 8 bases not matched to a gene. The CDR3 loop spans 15 amino acids. Germline V gene data show CDR1 as SGDLS and CDR2 as YYNGEE. The CDR3 sequence is CASSVGQGALLEQYF. CDR3 sequence (DNA): TGTGCCAGCAGCGTAGGCCAGGGGGCCCTCCTCGAGCAGTACTTC.

The gene calls are TRBV18 and TRBJ2-5; 11 nucleotides agree with TRBD2. J lost 5 bases, V lost 6 bases, and 11 bases had no gene match. Germline CDR1 reads KGHSH; CDR2 reads LQKENI. The CDR3 is 16 residues long. CDR3 coding DNA: TGTGCCAGCTCTCACAAACTAGCGGGGGTTTCGGAGACCCAGTACTTC. Its protein is CASSHKLAGVSETQYF.

The J gene is TRBJ2-5, the V gene TRBV28; 11 positions match TRBD2. In germline, CDR1 is MDHEN, CDR2 SYDVKM. With 5 bases clipped from V and 5 bases from J, the junction kept 4 bases outside the gene matches. The CDR3 is 14 amino acids. Here the CDR3 reads CASSLIAGGETQYF. The CDR3 coding sequence is TGTGCCAGCAGTCTCATAGCGGGAGGGGAGACCCAGTACTTC.

The V call is TRBV19, the J call TRBJ1-1; D unresolved. From germline, CDR1 is LNHDA and CDR2 SQIVND (reference sequence). There are 14 residues in the CDR3. Trimming shortened V by 3 bases and J by 3 bases, and 11 bases separated the two germline ends. The CDR3 is CASSISGPDTEAFF. CDR3 nucleotides: TGTGCCAGTAGTATCAGCGGGCCCGACACTGAAGCTTTCTTT.

The chain joins TRBV7-9 to TRBJ1-1; TRBD1 aligns across 7 bases. This CDR3 is built from 14 residues. V was pared by 5 bases and J by 2 bases, with 5 bases of the junction left unmatched. CDR1 and CDR2 from the germline V gene are SEHNR and FQNEAQ (reference sequence). The CDR3 loop reads CASSPRQGNTEAFF. CDR3 DNA: TGTGCCAGCAGCCCAAGACAGGGTAACACTGAAGCTTTCTTT.

The chain recombines TRBV10-3 with TRBJ1-1; D remains unclear. V was cut by 6 bases and J by 0 bases, with 14 bases left in between. The CDR3 covers 15 residues. Looked up from germline, CDR1 is ENHRY and CDR2 is SYGVKD. This chain's CDR3 is CAISPQTIMNTEAFF. CDR3 DNA: TGTGCCATCAGCCCACAGACTATCATGAACACTGAAGCTTTCTTT.

This chain links TRBV7-3 with TRBJ2-3; D ambiguous. The germline CDR1 and CDR2 sequences are SGHTA and FQGTGA. The CDR3 spans 13 residues. Trimming took 0 bases from V and 6 from J, leaving 7 bases between them. CDR3 amino acids: CASSLTPLDTQYF. In nucleotides, the CDR3 is TGTGCCAGCAGCTTAACTCCTTTGGATACGCAGTATTTT. Full variable domain (rest looked up from reference TRBV7-3 and TRBJ2-3): GAGVSQTPSNKVTEKGKYVELRCDPISGHTALYWYRQSLGQGPEFLIYFQGTGAADDSGLPNDRFFAVRPEGSVSTLKIQRTERGDSAVYLCASSLTPLDTQYFGPGTRLTVL.

This clone was recorded only once. The chain carries TRBV10-3 and TRBJ1-2, with D uncertain. V was shortened by 3 bases and J by 7 bases, with 15 bases between the two germline ends. The CDR3 is made up of 14 amino acids. In germline, CDR1 is ENHRY, CDR2 SYGVKD. The CDR3 DNA follows: TGTGCCATCAGTGAAGGTTTCCTTGAGGGTGGCTACACCTTC. Translating gives CAISEGFLEGGYTF.

The chain recombines TRBV29-1 with TRBJ1-2, with TRBD1 matching 8 bases. The length of the CDR3 is 14 residues. The germline V gene has CDR1 SQVTM and CDR2 ANQGSEA. J was trimmed by 3 bases and V by 5 bases; bases with no gene match: 8. CDR3 coding DNA: TGCAGCGTTTCCCTGACAGGGGAGGACTATGGCTACACCTTC. Amino acid sequence: CSVSLTGEDYGYTF.

The chain is built from TRBV15 and TRBJ1-1; possible D gene TRBD1, 6 bases. V was pared by 0 bases and J by 0 bases, with 8 bases between. In germline, CDR1 is LNHNV, CDR2 YYDKDF (reference sequence). The CDR3 totals 15 residues. The CDR3 DNA sequence: TGTGCCACCAGCAGAGATCAGGGGCTGAACACTGAAGCTTTCTTT. It codes for CATSRDQGLNTEAFF.

The chain couples TRBV4-3 to TRBJ2-3; 7 bases align to TRBD2. Germline CDR1 is LGHNA and CDR2 is YSLEER. The J segment lost 1 base and the V segment lost 3 bases, leaving 16 bases of the junction unmatched. The CDR3 extends over 19 amino acids. DNA for the CDR3: TGCGCCAGCAGCCAGCTACCCTCGGGAGGCGGCGGTCGCACAGATACGCAGTATTTT. Protein product: CASSQLPSGGGGRTDTQYF.

This clone was counted between two and nine times. The rearrangement links TRBV20-1 to TRBJ1-5; the match to TRBD1 covers 7 bases. In germline, CDR1 is DFQATT, CDR2 SNEGSKA (reference sequence). CDR3 length: 11 amino acids. CDR3 in DNA: TGCAGCCGCGCGTCGGGGACAGCCCAGCATTTT. It is translated as CSRASGTAQHF.